One TCR beta chain is described in this entry. The data were obtained in a study of blood T cell repertoires in COVID-19. Background on the study: Collection of acute and convalescent COVID-19 samples took place in the United States, Italy and Spain. T cells, B-cell-depleted T cells, or PBMCs provided the cDNA or gDNA that served as material.

CDR3 length: 15 amino acids. V gave up 8 bases and J gave up 3 bases, with 19 bases separating them. Germline CDR1 and CDR2: ENHRY and SYGVKD. Per the original methods: Estimates of nucleated cell counts were drawn from the amplification of reference gene primers. The protocol was immunoSEQ multiplex PCR, while the TCRdb copy is restricted to in-frame clones and leaves out a portion. For V, J and clone size, that table is used; D and trimming come from the DNA. The repertoire holds roughly 250,000 clones, about 80% seen once, with approximately 3.2% in the top ten. This receptor was identified in a woman older than 75 with acute or convalescent COVID-19. The gene calls are TRBV10-3 and TRBJ1-1, with D possibly being TRBD1 (5 bases). Source material: peripheral blood. The CDR3 is CAISPVGGFDTEAFF. The CDR3, as DNA: TGTGCCATCTCTCCTGTGGGGGGGTTTGACACTGAAGCTTTCTTT.